Below, 17 T cell receptor beta chains from the same sample are listed, as sequenced in a study of blood T cell repertoires in COVID-19. The assay was immunoSEQ multiplex PCR, and TCRdb's table has in-frame clones only and misses some. The table shows more than 200,000 clones, with 80% to 90% occurring only once. Material for sequencing was peripheral blood. These TCRs come from a man between 25 and 39 years old with active or convalescent COVID-19.

The chain employs TRBV29-1 and TRBJ2-2; a weak D match, TRBD2 (6 bases). This CDR3 region has 14 residues. The germline V and J ends were trimmed by 3 bases and 5 bases, with 13 bases remaining between them. Per germline, CDR1 SQVTM and CDR2 ANQGSEA. Here the CDR3 DNA reads TGCAGCGTTGACAGGGAGGTTGGGACCGGGGAGCTGTTTTTT. Protein: CSVDREVGTGELFF.

The chain employs TRBV18 and TRBJ2-1, with 7 nucleotides matching TRBD1. The CDR3 runs 19 residues. The V gene's germline CDR1 is KGHSH and CDR2 LQKENI. With V trimmed by 2 bases and J by 4 bases, 17 bases remained unmatched. CDR3 sequence (DNA): TGTGCCAGCTCACCAACCCGGGACAGTACCTTAGTTATTTACAATGAGCAGTTCTTC. This translates into CASSPTRDSTLVIYNEQFF.

There are a few counts of this clone. The J gene is TRBJ1-1, the V gene TRBV6-5, with TRBD1 matching over 10 bases. There are 14 residues in the CDR3. CDR1 is MNHEY, CDR2 SVGAGI, per germline. The V segment lost 8 bases and the J segment 4 bases; nucleotides outside the gene matches: 7. CDR3 nucleotide sequence: TGTGCCAGCGTGGGGACAGGGGTTTCCACTGAAGCTTTCTTT. It codes for CASVGTGVSTEAFF.

The rearrangement joins TRBV7-2 to TRBJ2-3, with D possibly being TRBD2 (6 bases). V gave up 7 bases and J gave up 2 bases, with 7 bases separating them. The CDR3 spans 12 residues. Germline values: CDR1 SGHTA, CDR2 FQGNSA. CDR3 loop: CASMDYTDTQYF. The CDR3 region has the DNA TGTGCCAGCATGGACTACACAGATACGCAGTATTTT.

The chain is built from TRBV3-1 (or the pseudogene TRBV3-2) and TRBJ1-1; D unresolved. CDR1 is LGHDT, CDR2 YNNKEL, per germline (reference sequence). The CDR3 contains 12 residues. The ends were cut back, 4 bases at V and 13 bases at J, with 16 bases in the middle. CDR3 residues: CASSLTKAAVFF. The CDR3 DNA is TGTGCCAGCAGCCTTACAAAGGCGGCGGTTTTCTTT.

The genes are TRBV16 and TRBJ2-3, with D maybe TRBD1 (7 bases). The germline V gene has CDR1 KGHSY and CDR2 FQNENV. Trimming left V 2 bases short and J 6 bases short, with 15 bases between. This CDR3 is built from 15 residues. As DNA, the CDR3 is TGTGCCAGCAGCCAAGATGGACAGGAGGGCGATACGCAGTATTTT. It yields the protein CASSQDGQEGDTQYF.

The chain recombines TRBV29-1 with TRBJ2-2; 8 bases agree with TRBD2. The CDR3 consists of 12 residues. J was trimmed by 7 bases and V by 7 bases; bases with no gene match: 5. CDR1 and CDR2 (germline): SQVTM, ANQGSEA. As DNA, the CDR3 is TGCAGCGGCGGCGGGGGGCTCGGGGAGCTGTTTTTT. Translating it yields CSGGGGLGELFF.

V gene TRBV6-2 or TRBV6-3 combines with J gene TRBJ2-5; D not certain. Germline CDR1 is MNHEY and CDR2 is SVGEGT. V was shortened by 5 bases and J by 1 base, with 11 bases between the two germline ends. This CDR3 has 14 residues. The CDR3 here is CASSQILGQETQYF. DNA for the CDR3: TGTGCCAGCAGTCAAATCCTCGGCCAAGAGACCCAGTACTTC.

The chain is built from TRBV7-2 and TRBJ2-7, with D maybe TRBD2 (7 bases). V lost 1 base to trimming and J lost 4 bases, with 14 bases between them. This CDR3 is 15 amino acids long. Germline V lookup: CDR1 SGHTA, CDR2 FQGNSA. The DNA of the CDR3 is TGTGCCAGCAGCTTAGTAGGCGGGGGCCGGTACGAGCAGTACTTC. It encodes CASSLVGGGRYEQYF. Together with reference TRBV7-2 and TRBJ2-7, the CDR3 gives the full variable domain: GAGVSQSPSNKVTEKGKDVELRCDPISGHTALYWYRQSLGQGLEFLIYFQGNSAPDKSGLPSDRFSAERTGGSVSTLTIQRTQQEDSAVYLCASSLVGGGRYEQYFGPGTRLTVT.

The gene calls are TRBV5-6 and TRBJ2-3, with D perhaps TRBD2 (6 bases). CDR3 length: 15 residues. Germline CDR1 is SGHDT and CDR2 is YYEEEE. V was clipped by 0 bases and J by 2 bases, with 10 bases between them. The CDR3 coding sequence is TGTGCCAGCAGCTTGGCTGGGACTTACACAGATACGCAGTATTTT. The encoded protein is CASSLAGTYTDTQYF. The full variable domain, completed using reference TRBV5-6 and TRBJ2-3, is DAGVTQSPTHLIKTRGQQVTLRCSPKSGHDTVSWYQQALGQGPQFIFQYYEEEERQRGNFPDRFSGHQFPNYSSELNVNALLLGDSALYLCASSLAGTYTDTQYFGPGTRLTVL.

The gene calls are TRBV5-1 and TRBJ2-5; a weak D match, TRBD1 (6 bases). CDR1 SGHRS and CDR2 YFSETQ come from the germline V gene. The CDR3 covers 13 residues. V dropped 1 base and J dropped 4 bases, with 8 bases sitting between them. CDR3: CASSLLGGETQYF. CDR3 nucleotides: TGCGCCAGCAGCTTGTTAGGGGGAGAGACCCAGTACTTC.

The CDR3: CASSPARLAGYTDTQYF. The CDR3 bases are TGTGCCAGCAGTCCCGCACGACTAGCGGGGTACACAGATACGCAGTATTTT. The genes are TRBV25-1 and TRBJ2-3; TRBD2 agrees at 11 bases. The CDR3 totals 17 residues. Per germline, CDR1 MGHDK and CDR2 SYGVNS. V lost 5 bases and J lost 2; bases outside the gene matches: 9.

The chain couples TRBV7-8 to TRBJ1-3; a weak D match, TRBD1 (5 bases). Trimming shortened V by 2 bases and J by 4 bases, and 18 bases separated the two germline ends. The CDR3 is 17 residues long. CDR1 SGHVS and CDR2 FQNEAQ come from the germline V gene. The CDR3 nucleotides are TGTGCCAGCAGCTTAAATTTCGGGGGAGCATCAGGAAACACCATATATTTT. Translation: CASSLNFGGASGNTIYF.

As regards this clone: The sample carries other DNA sequences with the same CDR3. This chain connects TRBV27 to TRBJ2-7, with 9 nucleotides matching TRBD1. The CDR3 is made up of 14 amino acids. Germline V gene data show CDR1 as MNHEY and CDR2 as SMNVEV (reference sequence). J lost 1 base, V lost 6 bases, and 4 bases had no gene match. The DNA for the CDR3 is TGTGCCAGCAGCCGGGACAGGGCTTCCTACGAGCAGTACTTC. Amino acids: CASSRDRASYEQYF.

V usage is TRBV10-3 and J usage is TRBJ1-5; 7 nucleotides agree with TRBD1. This CDR3 is 15 amino acids long. Germline V lookup: CDR1 ENHRY, CDR2 SYGVKD. V lost 0 bases and J lost 6; bases outside the gene matches: 5. The CDR3 sequence is CAISESQQGGQPQHF. In DNA, the CDR3 is TGTGCCATCAGTGAGTCACAGCAGGGGGGTCAGCCCCAGCATTTT.

The V call is TRBV27, the J call TRBJ1-3; D possibly corresponds to TRBD1 (5 bases). V lost 4 bases to trimming and J lost 2 bases, with 12 bases between them. This CDR3 region has 15 residues. The germline gives CDR1 MNHEY, CDR2 SMNVEV (reference sequence). The DNA for the CDR3 is TGTGCCAGCAGTTCGGGACTCTCGCCTGGAAACACCATATATTTT. Amino acid sequence: CASSSGLSPGNTIYF.

This clone came up a few times. The V call is TRBV5-4, the J call TRBJ2-7; TRBD1 matches 8 bases. Trimming at V came to 3 bases and at J to 3 bases, leaving 11 bases not matched to a gene. There are 16 residues in the CDR3. Per the germline V gene, CDR1 is SGHNT and CDR2 is YYREEE (reference sequence). The chain's CDR3 is CASSSSGTGLIYEQYF. The DNA of the CDR3 is TGTGCCAGCAGCTCTTCCGGGACAGGACTTATCTACGAGCAGTACTTC.